The entry below describes one TCR beta chain. The data originate from a study of OX40 agonist ivuxolimab in advanced cancers. Germline values: CDR1 MNHEY, CDR2 SMNVEV (reference sequence). The CDR3 sequence is 14 residues long. Trimming removed 2 bases at V and 0 bases at J, with 5 bases between. TCRdb's copy holds only in-frame clones and misses some; the assay was immunoSEQ multiplex PCR. The data hold roughly 49,000 clones, with more than 75% observed a single time. The rearrangement uses TRBV27 and TRBJ2-1; D is unclear. This TCR was sampled from an adult with an advanced solid tumor such as melanoma, head and neck, liver or kidney cancer. The specimen comprised CD4+ or CD8+ T cells sorted from blood, sampled in a trial of the OX40 agonist ivuxolimab. CDR3 nucleotides: TGTGCCAGCAGTTTAACGAACTCCTACAATGAGCAGTTCTTC. This codes for CASSLTNSYNEQFF.